The present TCR beta chain was sequenced within a study of T cells in Graves' hyperthyroidism and ophthalmopathy. Turning to the study itself: Peripheral blood was obtained at initial diagnosis, preceding any treatment.

Study-wide results and limits: Most thyroid clonotypes expanded above 0.001 were also detected in blood. Using 13 V-J features, a model discriminated ophthalmopathy from stable hyperthyroidism. The model forecast ophthalmopathy, anticipating it by a median about 7 months before onset.

The investigators amplified TCR beta CDR3 regions from RNA transcripts. The TCR CDR3 first-round RT-PCR relied on the HTBI primer set. MiXCR, applied by TCRdb to the multiplex PCR reads, yields one record per CDR3 protein. The data contain under 650,000 distinct CDR3 sequences, about 17% of them singletons. This clonotype was recorded a few times. Its antigen remains unknown. This CDR3 region has 15 residues. Germline V gene data show CDR1 as MDHEN and CDR2 as SYDVKM. V was pared by 6 bases and J by 3 bases, with 14 bases between. This rearrangement joins TRBV28 to TRBJ1-4, with D tentatively TRBD1 (5 bases). Input material: blood. The TCR sequence derives from a woman aged 25-40 years with Graves' hyperthyroidism. The CDR3 sequence: CASSPPGFPNEKLFF. CDR3 nucleotides: TGTGCCAGCAGCCCCCCAGGGTTTCCTAATGAAAAACTGTTTTTT.